The clone carrying this T cell receptor (beta chain) was recorded once. These data come from a study of blood T cell repertoires in COVID-19. About the research overall: COVID-19 samples from acute and convalescent phases originated in the United States, Italy and Spain. From T cells, B-cell-depleted T cells, or PBMCs came the material, which was cDNA or gDNA.

J lost 1 base, V lost 4 bases, and 3 bases had no gene match. Germline V gene data show CDR1 as GTSNPN and CDR2 as SVGIG (reference sequence). The CDR3 runs 14 residues. The authors' processing: The assay estimated nucleated cells by amplifying reference gene primers. Clones were sequenced by immunoSEQ multiplex PCR, and TCRdb holds only the in-frame ones, with some missing. V and J calls and clone size are given by that table; D and trimming were obtained from the DNA. The table includes 650,000 to 800,000 clones, approximately 90% detected once. The chain has TRBV30 and TRBJ2-2; 7 nucleotides agree with TRBD2. The material sequenced was peripheral blood. The sequence was collected from a woman between 18 and 29 years old with acute or convalescent COVID-19. The CDR3 reads CAWMGLKNTGELFF. The CDR3 DNA reads as TGTGCCTGGATGGGACTAAAGAACACCGGGGAGCTGTTTTTT.